The rows below give T cell receptor beta chains drawn from one sample of a study of T cell responses to AZD1222 COVID-19 vaccine. Repertoires were generated with immunoSEQ multiplex PCR, while TCRdb's copy carries only in-frame clones and drops some. This table has about 100,000 clones, just over 90% appearing once. The material sequenced was peripheral blood, taken on day 0 of AZD1222 vaccination. All receptors derive from an adult in good health. Both conserved end residues are part of each CDR3. Each record gives: V gene, D gene, J gene, clone size, CDR3 length, CDR3 DNA, CDR3 protein. D genes are given only for firm matches. Not every row has a clone size; where given, it reads once, few, many or a size class.

>TRBV19|NA|TRBJ1-4|NA|15
TGTGCCAGTAGTGCCTCGGGGGGCCAAGGGGAAAAACTGTTTTTT
CASSASGGQGEKLFF
>TRBV30|NA|TRBJ1-4|NA|14
TGTGCCTGGAGTAAAGGCAGGCGCAATGAAAAACTGTTTTTT
CAWSKGRRNEKLFF
>TRBV12-3/TRBV12-4|NA|TRBJ1-1|NA|13
TGTGCCAGCAGTTTGTACAGAGACACTGAAGCTTTCTTT
CASSLYRDTEAFF
>TRBV28|TRBD2|TRBJ2-7|once|14
TGTGCCAGCAGTCCTAGCGGGGATGCCTACGAGCAGTACTTC
CASSPSGDAYEQYF
>TRBV28|NA|TRBJ2-7|NA|15
TGTGCCAGCAGTTCGGGGACGGACGCAACCTACGAGCAGTACTTC
CASSSGTDATYEQYF
>TRBV28|TRBD1|TRBJ1-6|NA|16
TGTGCCAGCAGTTTATTTAAGGGGGCGGGAGATTCACCCCTCCACTTT
CASSLFKGAGDSPLHF
>TRBV6-5|NA|TRBJ1-5|NA|10
TGTGCCAGCGGCAATCAGCCCCAGCATTTT
CASGNQPQHF
>TRBV7-2|TRBD2|TRBJ2-3|NA|19
TGTGCCAGCAGGGGGAGAGGGAGTGCTAGCGGGGCCTCCACAGATACGCAGTATTTT
CASRGRGSASGASTDTQYF
>TRBV3-1/TRBV3-2|TRBD2|TRBJ2-1|NA|15
TGTGCCAGCAGCCAAGGGGGACTAGCGGGGGTAGAGCAGTTCTTC
CASSQGGLAGVEQFF
>TRBV5-4|NA|TRBJ2-2|NA|14
TGTGCCAGCAGCTTGGGGGATACCACCGGGGAGCTGTTTTTT
CASSLGDTTGELFF
>TRBV7-3|NA|TRBJ1-2|NA|15
TGTGCCAGCAGCCCAACGGGGACCGATAACTATGGCTACACCTTC
CASSPTGTDNYGYTF
>TRBV6-5|NA|TRBJ1-1|NA|15
TGTGCCAGCAGTTCCCCTTCCGACGGGAACACTGAAGCTTTCTTT
CASSSPSDGNTEAFF
>TRBV4-1|TRBD1|TRBJ1-6|NA|16
TGCGCCAGCAGCCCGGTTGGGACAGGGGTTCATTCACCCCTCCACTTT
CASSPVGTGVHSPLHF
>TRBV6-5|NA|TRBJ1-5|NA|14
TGTGCCAGCCATACGTCAGGGGCGGATCAGCCCCAGCATTTT
CASHTSGADQPQHF
>TRBV29-1|NA|TRBJ1-3|NA|14
TGCAGCGTTGGCGGGGCCAACTCTGGAAACACCATATATTTT
CSVGGANSGNTIYF
>TRBV28|TRBD1|TRBJ1-1|once|14
TGTGCCAGCACGCAGGGGGCGCGGAACACTGAAGCTTTCTTT
CASTQGARNTEAFF
>TRBV9|NA|TRBJ1-5|NA|15
TGTGCCAGCAGCGTAGGCTCCGCTAGCAATCAGCCCCAGCATTTT
CASSVGSASNQPQHF
>TRBV19|NA|TRBJ1-6|NA|14
TGTGCCAGTAGTCGGGCCCAGTATAATTCACCCCTCCACTTT
CASSRAQYNSPLHF
>TRBV4-1|NA|TRBJ1-3|NA|16
TGCGCCAGCAGCCTCATACAGGGAATACCTGGAAACACCATATATTTT
CASSLIQGIPGNTIYF
>TRBV5-1|TRBD1|TRBJ2-7|once|17
TGCGCCAGCAGCTTCCTTACGCCGGGACAGGCTATCCACGAGCAGTACTTC
CASSFLTPGQAIHEQYF
>TRBV3-1/TRBV3-2|NA|TRBJ1-2|NA|15
TGTGCCAGCAGCCAAGTCTATTCAGGGTACTATGGCTACACCTTC
CASSQVYSGYYGYTF
>TRBV6-5|TRBD2|TRBJ2-3|NA|14
TGTGCCAGCAGTAAACTAGCGTACCCAGATACGCAGTATTTT
CASSKLAYPDTQYF
>TRBV5-1|NA|TRBJ1-2|once|14
TGCGCCAGCAGCTTGGACACAGCTAACTATGGCTACACCTTC
CASSLDTANYGYTF
>TRBV19|TRBD1|TRBJ1-6|NA|14
TGTGCCAGTTCTACAGGGGGCTATAATTCACCCCTCCACTTT
CASSTGGYNSPLHF
>TRBV19|TRBD1|TRBJ2-7|NA|15
TGTGCCAGTAGTAATCTACAGGGGAACTCCTACGAGCAGTACTTC
CASSNLQGNSYEQYF
>TRBV7-9|NA|TRBJ2-3|NA|13
TGTGCCAGCAGCCCCCCGAGGGCGAATACGCAGTATTTT
CASSPPRANTQYF
>TRBV10-3|NA|TRBJ1-6|NA|13
TGTGCCATCAAGGGGGGGGGAAATTCACCCCTCCACTTT
CAIKGGGNSPLHF
>TRBV27|NA|TRBJ2-7|NA|17
TGTGCCAGCAGTTTATTCGGGGTCGGGATGAGGGCCTACGAGCAGTACTTC
CASSLFGVGMRAYEQYF
>TRBV5-6|NA|TRBJ1-6|NA|12
TGTGCCAGCAGCTTGGCCTCTTCACCCCTCCACTTT
CASSLASSPLHF
>TRBV25-1|NA|TRBJ2-5|NA|14
TGTGCCAGCAGTGAATATCGTCAGGGAGAGACCCAGTACTTC
CASSEYRQGETQYF
>TRBV5-1|NA|TRBJ1-3|NA|15
TGCGCCAGCAGCTTGGAAGGACACTCTGGAAACACCATATATTTT
CASSLEGHSGNTIYF
>TRBV18|NA|TRBJ1-1|once|13
TGTGCCAGCTCATCGCGGGGGCGGCCGGGAGCTTTCTTT
CASSSRGRPGAFF
>TRBV2|TRBD2|TRBJ2-5|NA|15
TGTGCCAGCAGTGACGGAGCGGGGGGCCAAGAGACCCAGTACTTC
CASSDGAGGQETQYF
>TRBV7-9|NA|TRBJ2-3|NA|15
TGTGCCAGCACCCAAGGGCTTTCTAGCACAGATACGCAGTATTTT
CASTQGLSSTDTQYF
>TRBV12-3/TRBV12-4|NA|TRBJ1-5|few|13
TGTGCCAGCAGCCAAACCAGGAATCAGCCCCAGCATTTT
CASSQTRNQPQHF
>TRBV7-9|TRBD1|TRBJ1-2|NA|13
TGTGCCAGCAGCTATCCCGACAGGGATGGCTACACCTTC
CASSYPDRDGYTF
>TRBV7-9|TRBD1|TRBJ1-2|once|14
TGTGCCAGCAGCTCGTGGGACAGCCCTGGAGGCTACACCTTC
CASSSWDSPGGYTF
>TRBV5-1|NA|TRBJ1-2|NA|15
TGCGCCAGCAGCTTCCAGGGGACTGGAAACTATGGCTACACCTTC
CASSFQGTGNYGYTF
>TRBV3-1/TRBV3-2|NA|TRBJ2-6|NA|15
TGTGCCAGCAGCTTTGGAAGCTCTGGGGCCAACGTCCTGACTTTC
CASSFGSSGANVLTF
>TRBV6-6|NA|TRBJ1-1|NA|16
TGTGCCAGCAGTTACCCGGGTGGGGTGGTGAACACTGAAGCTTTCTTT
CASSYPGGVVNTEAFF